This TCR beta chain was profiled in a study of early T cells in non-severe SARS-CoV-2 infection. This clonotype was seen more than once but under ten times. Unique molecular identifiers tagged individual cDNA molecules. From the 5' RACE reads, TCRdb called clonotypes with MiXCR, one entry per CDR3 protein. The sample records 50,000 to 60,000 distinct CDR3 sequences, 6.5% to 8.5% being singletons. Sequencing input: whole blood. The TCR sequence derives from an adult who was a healthcare worker with PCR-confirmed SARS-CoV-2 infection or an uninfected control (not recorded which).

The CDR3 sequence: CATSTGRTGGNIQYF. CDR3 sequence (DNA): TGTGCCACCAGCACGGGGCGGACAGGGGGAAACATTCAGTACTTC. The V gene is TRBV15, the J gene TRBJ2-4; 10 bases are a match to TRBD1. CDR1 and CDR2 from the germline V gene are LNHNV and YYDKDF (reference sequence). The CDR3 contains 15 residues. Losses at the gene ends were 4 bases for V and 6 bases for J; bases not matched to a gene: 6.